This is a list of T cell receptor beta chains from one sample in a study of blood T cell repertoires in COVID-19. The assay was immunoSEQ multiplex PCR, and TCRdb's table has in-frame clones only and misses some. The table includes over 150,000 clones, 70% to 90% detected once. The sample consisted of peripheral blood. These receptors all stem from a man between 65 and 85 years old with active or convalescent COVID-19. Each CDR3 is given with its conserved first and last residue. Fields, in order: clone size, V gene, J gene, D gene, CDR3 protein, CDR3 DNA. A D gene is named only where the DNA matches it firmly. Part of the rows lack a size; the others show once, few, many or a class for expanded clones.

>NA|TRBV7-9|TRBJ2-7|NA
CASGPGQGYEQYF
TGTGCCAGCGGCCCGGGGCAGGGGTACGAGCAGTACTTC
>NA|TRBV5-1|TRBJ1-1|TRBD1
CASSSPGQLNTEAFF
TGCGCCAGCAGCTCTCCGGGACAGCTGAACACTGAAGCTTTCTTT
>NA|TRBV9|TRBJ1-2|NA
CASSGQGLTHGYTF
TGTGCCAGCAGCGGGCAGGGGCTGACCCATGGCTACACCTTC
>NA|TRBV5-6|TRBJ2-7|TRBD1
CASSLRGTGGEQYF
TGTGCCAGCAGCTTGCGGGGTACAGGGGGAGAGCAGTACTTC
>NA|TRBV5-1|TRBJ2-2|NA
CASSLGQVNTGKLFF
TGCGCCAGCAGCTTGGGACAGGTGAACACCGGGAAGCTGTTTTTT
>NA|TRBV12-5|TRBJ2-1|TRBD2
CASGLVPRLAGPYNEQFF
TGTGCTAGTGGTTTGGTACCCCGCCTAGCGGGACCCTACAATGAGCAGTTCTTC
>once|TRBV24-1|TRBJ2-3|NA
CATSDSTDTQYF
TGTGCCACCAGTGATTCAACAGATACGCAGTATTTT
>NA|TRBV28|TRBJ1-5|NA
CASSLTGRSNQPQHF
TGTGCCAGCAGTTTAACCGGCAGGAGCAATCAGCCCCAGCATTTT
>NA|TRBV6-2/TRBV6-3|TRBJ1-1|NA
CASSYSGIYTEAFF
TGTGCCAGCAGTTACTCGGGCATCTACACTGAAGCTTTCTTT
>NA|TRBV5-4|TRBJ1-2|NA
CASSLGGEYGYTF
TGTGCCAGCAGCTTGGGAGGTGAATATGGCTACACCTTC
>NA|TRBV7-7|TRBJ2-2|NA
CASSRTEGSGELFF
TGTGCTAGCAGCCGGACTGAGGGATCCGGGGAGCTGTTTTTT
>few|TRBV29-1|TRBJ1-1|NA
CSVTPGAGDDTEAFF
TGCAGCGTCACCCCAGGGGCAGGGGATGACACTGAAGCTTTCTTT
>NA|TRBV4-3|TRBJ1-6|NA
CASSQEGIGGAYNSPLHF
TGCGCCAGCAGCCAAGAAGGGATCGGAGGGGCTTATAATTCACCCCTCCACTTT
>NA|TRBV11-3|TRBJ1-5|NA
CASSLEGGRDNQPQHF
TGTGCCAGCAGCTTAGAAGGGGGTAGAGATAATCAGCCCCAGCATTTT
>NA|TRBV2|TRBJ1-2|NA
CASSGRVDNYGYTF
TGTGCCAGCAGTGGGAGGGTAGATAACTATGGCTACACCTTC
>NA|TRBV30|TRBJ1-2|TRBD1
CAWSAGQGGYGYTF
TGTGCCTGGAGCGCGGGACAGGGGGGCTATGGCTACACCTTC
>NA|TRBV18|TRBJ1-5|NA
CASSPDSLSNQPQHF
TGTGCCAGCTCACCTGACAGCCTTAGCAATCAGCCCCAGCATTTT
>NA|TRBV19|TRBJ2-5|TRBD1
CASSTDRGRRETQYF
TGTGCCAGTAGCACAGACAGGGGGCGTAGGGAGACCCAGTACTTC
>NA|TRBV27|TRBJ1-2|TRBD1
CASSQGGTNYGYTF
TGTGCCAGCAGTCAGGGGGGAACTAACTATGGCTACACCTTC
>few|TRBV10-3|TRBJ1-2|NA
CAIWAGPGNYGYTF
TGTGCCATCTGGGCCGGACCGGGAAACTATGGCTACACCTTC
>NA|TRBV5-8|TRBJ2-2|NA
CASSLRQVTGELFF
TGTGCCAGCAGCTTGCGGCAGGTCACCGGGGAGCTGTTTTTT
>NA|TRBV29-1|TRBJ2-3|TRBD2
CSVDASGRAPDTQYF
TGCAGCGTTGACGCAAGCGGGAGGGCCCCAGATACGCAGTATTTT
>NA|TRBV7-9|TRBJ2-7|TRBD1
CASSVWDRSSYEQYF
TGTGCCAGCAGCGTTTGGGACAGGAGCTCCTACGAGCAGTACTTC
>NA|TRBV19|TRBJ2-5|TRBD1
CASSIEGTGQETQYF
TGTGCCAGTAGTATAGAGGGGACAGGGCAAGAGACCCAGTACTTC
>NA|TRBV2|TRBJ1-2|TRBD1
CASIGDRGGYTF
TGTGCCAGCATTGGGGACAGGGGTGGCTACACCTTC
>many|TRBV6-6|TRBJ2-7|NA
CASSYSLEYEQYF
TGTGCCAGCAGTTACTCTCTAGAATACGAGCAGTACTTC
>NA|TRBV19|TRBJ2-4|TRBD1
CASSLQGVLPKNIQYF
TGTGCCAGTAGCCTACAGGGGGTTCTTCCCAAAAACATTCAGTACTTC
>few|TRBV12-5|TRBJ2-7|NA
CASGWGWGQDPSYEQYF
TGTGCTAGTGGTTGGGGATGGGGGCAGGACCCTTCCTACGAGCAGTACTTC
>NA|TRBV4-3|TRBJ2-3|NA
CASSLLGGPTANTDTQYF
TGCGCCAGCAGCCTCCTCGGGGGGCCGACAGCAAACACAGATACGCAGTATTTT
>once|TRBV11-2|TRBJ1-2|NA
CASSLGSTVYGYTF
TGTGCCAGCAGCTTGGGGTCGACAGTCTATGGCTACACCTTC
>once|TRBV4-1|TRBJ2-2|TRBD2
CASSRRRSGSNTGELFF
TGCGCCAGCAGCCGTAGGAGAAGCGGGAGTAACACCGGGGAGCTGTTTTTT
>NA|TRBV18|TRBJ1-1|NA
CASSDKATLNTEAFF
TGTGCCAGCTCGGACAAGGCTACATTGAACACTGAAGCTTTCTTT
>NA|TRBV7-2|TRBJ1-4|TRBD1
CASSAPRAGGIEKLFF
TGTGCCAGCAGCGCCCCCCGCGCAGGGGGCATTGAAAAACTGTTTTTT
>NA|TRBV11-2|TRBJ1-2|TRBD1
CASRPGQGHGYTF
TGTGCCAGCAGACCTGGACAGGGCCATGGCTACACCTTC
>NA|TRBV18|TRBJ1-1|NA
CASSPWSVNTEAFF
TGTGCCAGCTCTCCATGGTCAGTGAACACTGAAGCTTTCTTT
>NA|TRBV28|TRBJ2-7|NA
CASSSNYEQYF
TGTGCCAGCAGTTCCAACTACGAGCAGTACTTC
>NA|TRBV3-1/TRBV3-2|TRBJ1-3|TRBD1
CASSHESRDREGNTIYF
TGTGCCAGCAGCCATGAGTCCCGGGACAGGGAGGGAAACACCATATATTTT
>NA|TRBV10-2|TRBJ1-2|NA
CASSPGRINYGYTF
TGCGCCAGCAGTCCCGGGAGGATCAACTATGGCTACACCTTC
>NA|TRBV11-2|TRBJ2-7|TRBD1
CASNNDGQVYEQYF
TGTGCCAGCAACAACGACGGACAGGTCTACGAGCAGTACTTC
>NA|TRBV7-2|TRBJ1-5|TRBD1
CASSPWDSPTQPQHF
TGTGCCAGCAGCCCCTGGGACAGTCCTACCCAGCCCCAGCATTTT
>NA|TRBV2|TRBJ1-2|NA
CASSEWWDTYGYTF
TGTGCCAGCAGTGAATGGTGGGACACGTATGGCTACACCTTC
>NA|TRBV27|TRBJ1-3|NA
CASSPQGKGDTIYF
TGTGCCAGCAGTCCCCAGGGGAAGGGGGACACCATATATTTT